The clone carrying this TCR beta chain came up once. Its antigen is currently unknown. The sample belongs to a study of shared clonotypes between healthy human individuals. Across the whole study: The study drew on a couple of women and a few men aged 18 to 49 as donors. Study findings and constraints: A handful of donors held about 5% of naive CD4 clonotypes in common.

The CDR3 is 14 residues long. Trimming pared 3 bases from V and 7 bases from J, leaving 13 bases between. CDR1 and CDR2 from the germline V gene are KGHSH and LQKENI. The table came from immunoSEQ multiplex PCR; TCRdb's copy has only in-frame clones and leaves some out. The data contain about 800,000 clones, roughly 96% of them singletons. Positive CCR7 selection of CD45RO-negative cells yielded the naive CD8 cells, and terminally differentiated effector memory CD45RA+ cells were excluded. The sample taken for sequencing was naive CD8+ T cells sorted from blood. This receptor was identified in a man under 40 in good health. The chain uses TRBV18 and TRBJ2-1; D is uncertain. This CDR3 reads CASSPDAITNEQFF. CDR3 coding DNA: TGTGCCAGCTCACCGGACGCGATAACGAATGAGCAGTTCTTC.